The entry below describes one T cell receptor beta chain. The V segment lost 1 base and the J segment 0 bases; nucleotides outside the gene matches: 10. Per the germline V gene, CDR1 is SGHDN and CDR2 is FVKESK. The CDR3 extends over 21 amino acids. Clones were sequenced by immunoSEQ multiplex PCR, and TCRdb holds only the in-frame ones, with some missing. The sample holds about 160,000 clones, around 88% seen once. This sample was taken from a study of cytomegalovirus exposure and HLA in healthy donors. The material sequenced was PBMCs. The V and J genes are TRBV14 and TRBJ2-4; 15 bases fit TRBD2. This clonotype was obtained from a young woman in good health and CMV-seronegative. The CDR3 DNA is TGTGCCAGCAGCCAAGCCGGTAGGACTAGCGGGAGGGCCCGAGCCAAAAACATTCAGTACTTC. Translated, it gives CASSQAGRTSGRARAKNIQYF.